This entry lists 5 T cell receptor beta chains sequenced from one sample in a study of neoadjuvant nivolumab and ipilimumab in lung cancer. Using immunoSEQ multiplex PCR, the repertoire was profiled, and TCRdb retains in-frame clones only, with some absent. The sample holds about 18,000 clones, about 89% seen once. The sequencing used peripheral blood, collected before neoadjuvant nivolumab, alone or with ipilimumab. These receptors all come from an adult with non-small cell lung cancer.

The chain uses TRBV28 and TRBJ1-2, with D possibly TRBD1 on 5 matching bases. Trimming stripped 10 bases from V and 8 bases from J, with 11 bases between. CDR1 MDHEN and CDR2 SYDVKM come from the germline V gene. The CDR3 consists of 10 residues. The CDR3 sequence is CATGGLGYTF. The CDR3, as DNA: TGTGCCACCGGGGGGTTGGGCTACACCTTC.

The chain combines TRBV6-5 with TRBJ2-3; D remains ambiguous. From germline, CDR1 is MNHEY and CDR2 SVGAGI. The germline V and J ends were trimmed by 0 bases and 1 base, with 8 bases remaining between them. The CDR3 consists of 15 residues. The CDR3 reads CASSYSAVGTDTQYF. The CDR3 DNA reads TGTGCCAGCAGTTACTCGGCCGTAGGCACAGATACGCAGTATTTT.

This clone has only one observation. This chain uses TRBV5-1 with TRBJ2-1; 9 bases align to TRBD1. J was trimmed by 4 bases and V by 4 bases; bases with no gene match: 6. The CDR3 is made up of 15 amino acids. Germline CDR1 SGHRS, CDR2 YFSETQ. The CDR3 nucleotides read TGCGCCAGCAGCACCTTACAGGGGGCTTACAATGAGCAGTTCTTC. Protein product: CASSTLQGAYNEQFF.

The chain recombines TRBV6-6 with TRBJ2-2; D uncertain. CDR1 is MNHNY and CDR2 is SVGAGI in the germline V gene (reference sequence). Trimming left V 5 bases short and J 3 bases short, with 7 bases between. This CDR3 region has 13 residues. The CDR3 protein is CASSTAYTGELFF. The DNA of the CDR3 is TGTGCCAGCAGTACTGCCTACACCGGGGAGCTGTTTTTT.

The V call is TRBV5-1, the J call TRBJ2-3; 14 nucleotides align to TRBD2. This CDR3 contains 16 residues. J was trimmed by 4 bases and V by 3 bases; bases with no gene match: 4. Germline values: CDR1 SGHRS, CDR2 YFSETQ. The CDR3 DNA follows: TGCGCCAGCAGCTCCGGGACTAGCGGGAGTGCAGATACGCAGTATTTT. Its translation is CASSSGTSGSADTQYF.